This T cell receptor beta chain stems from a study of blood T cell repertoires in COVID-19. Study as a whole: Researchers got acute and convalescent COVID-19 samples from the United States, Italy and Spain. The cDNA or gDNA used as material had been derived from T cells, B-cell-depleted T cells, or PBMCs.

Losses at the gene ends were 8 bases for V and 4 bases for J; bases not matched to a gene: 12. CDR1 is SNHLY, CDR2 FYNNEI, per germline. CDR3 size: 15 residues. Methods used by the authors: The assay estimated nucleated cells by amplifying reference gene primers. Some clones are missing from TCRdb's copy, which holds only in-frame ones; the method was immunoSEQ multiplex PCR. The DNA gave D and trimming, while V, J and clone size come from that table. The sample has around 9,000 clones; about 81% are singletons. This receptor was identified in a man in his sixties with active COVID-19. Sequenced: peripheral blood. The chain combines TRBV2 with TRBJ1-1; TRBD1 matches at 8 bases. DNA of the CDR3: TGTGCCAGCCTGTTTGACAGGGGCGGAGTCACTGAAGCTTTCTTT. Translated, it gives CASLFDRGGVTEAFF. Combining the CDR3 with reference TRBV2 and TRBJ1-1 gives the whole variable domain EPEVTQTPSHQVTQMGQEVILRCVPISNHLYFYWYRQILGQKVEFLVSFYNNEISEKSEIFDDQFSVERPDGSNFTLKIRSTKLEDSAMYFCASLFDRGGVTEAFFGQGTRLTVV.